What follows is one T cell receptor (beta chain) and its context. This specimen comes from a study of yellow fever vaccine responses in identical twins. One entry per CDR3 protein results from TCRdb running MiXCR on the RT-PCR reads. The profile shows fewer than 7,000 distinct CDR3 sequences, 75% to 80% of them singletons. V lost 3 bases, J lost 7 bases, and 12 bases lay in between. The CDR3 is 13 amino acids. The germline V gene has CDR1 KGHSH and CDR2 LQKENI. V and J are TRBV18 and TRBJ1-1; tentatively, D is TRBD1 (5 bases). The sequencing here drew on T cells from blood (PBMCs), unsorted or a sorted subset (not recorded which), taken before or after yellow fever vaccination (not recorded which). The receptor was derived from a woman in her late teens or twenties who received the yellow fever vaccine. CDR3 in amino acids: CASSPRGAGEAFF. CDR3 nucleotides: TGTGCCAGCTCACCTCGAGGGGCGGGTGAAGCTTTCTTT.